These 29 T cell receptor beta chains were sequenced from one sample in a study of T cells after yellow fever vaccination. In TCRdb, the 5' RACE reads were re-called with MiXCR into one record per CDR3 protein. In the table there are about 50,000 distinct CDR3 sequences, more than 5.5% of which are singletons. The sequencing here drew on CD8+ T cells sorted from PBMCs, taken on the day of the first yellow fever vaccination. Source of these receptors: a man aged 18 to 35 who received the YFV17D yellow fever vaccine.

This clonotype was counted many times. CDR3 amino acids: CASSPVANTEAFF. As DNA, the CDR3 is TGTGCCAGCAGCCCCGTAGCCAACACTGAAGCTTTCTTT. This rearrangement joins TRBV7-9 to TRBJ1-1; D is uncertain. With 5 bases removed from V and 2 bases from J, the gap between germline ends came to 9 bases. Germline-derived CDR1 and CDR2 are SEHNR and FQNEAQ (reference sequence). CDR3 length: 13 amino acids.

The chain has TRBV27 and TRBJ1-1; D is undetermined. Deletions cut 3 bases from V and 1 base from J, with 9 bases between. The CDR3 has 14 residues. The germline CDR1 and CDR2 sequences are MNHEY and SMNVEV (reference sequence). CDR3 nucleotides: TGTGCCAGCAGTTTCCTTCCAGCGAACACTGAAGCTTTCTTT. Translating gives CASSFLPANTEAFF.

This clonotype was counted at least ten times. The rearrangement links TRBV6-4 to TRBJ2-7; 10 nucleotides line up with TRBD1. The germline CDR1 and CDR2 sequences are MRHNA and SNTAGT. V lost 11 bases to trimming and J lost 3 bases; unmatched junction nucleotides: 7. The CDR3 covers 13 residues. The CDR3 sequence: CARRQGANYEQYF. The CDR3 region has the DNA TGTGCCCGACGACAGGGGGCTAACTACGAGCAGTACTTC.

A few counts support this clonotype. V and J are TRBV27 and TRBJ2-1, with D unclear. V was pared by 8 bases and J by 5 bases, with 10 bases between. CDR1 and CDR2 from the germline V gene are MNHEY and SMNVEV (reference sequence). The CDR3 contains 12 residues. CDR3 coding DNA: TGTGCCAGCCTGGCGCCCAACAATGAGCAGTTCTTC. This translates into CASLAPNNEQFF.

This clonotype was counted ten times or more. CDR3 bases: TGTGCCAGTAGTCCTGCGGGGCAGGTTGCCGGCTACACCTTC. It encodes CASSPAGQVAGYTF. The chain couples TRBV19 to TRBJ1-2; D possibly corresponds to TRBD1 (5 bases). The germline V gene has CDR1 LNHDA and CDR2 SQIVND (reference sequence). The CDR3 covers 14 residues. Deletions cut 5 bases from V and 8 bases from J, with 18 bases between.

This clonotype was seen repeatedly, ten times or more. The chain has TRBV5-1 and TRBJ2-3; D gene unclear. This CDR3 has 13 amino acids. Looked up from germline, CDR1 is SGHRS and CDR2 is YFSETQ. V was clipped by 7 bases and J by 2 bases, with 11 bases between them. CDR3 loop: CASGTPLTDTQYF. CDR3 DNA sequence: TGCGCCAGCGGAACACCTCTCACAGATACGCAGTATTTT.

V gene TRBV7-9 combines with J gene TRBJ2-1; D is undetermined. The CDR3 runs to 16 residues. Deletions cut 1 base from V and 4 bases from J, with 14 bases between. Germline loops: CDR1 SEHNR, CDR2 FQNEAQ (reference sequence). CDR3: CASSLGAAEFYNEQFF. In DNA form, the CDR3 reads TGTGCCAGCAGCTTAGGGGCCGCCGAATTTTACAATGAGCAGTTCTTC.

This clonotype was observed at least ten times. The chain employs TRBV6-6 and TRBJ1-1, with D uncertain. The CDR3 covers 10 residues. Trimming stripped 8 bases from V and 6 bases from J, with 7 bases between. Germline V lookup: CDR1 MNHNY, CDR2 SVGAGI (reference sequence). The CDR3 protein is CASSGSEAFF. The DNA of the CDR3 is TGTGCCAGCTCAGGCTCTGAAGCTTTCTTT.

V is TRBV20-1 and J is TRBJ2-7, with D maybe TRBD2 (6 bases). This CDR3 has 14 amino acids. V gave up 6 bases and J gave up 2 bases, with 17 bases separating them. Germline loops: CDR1 DFQATT, CDR2 SNEGSKA (reference sequence). The CDR3 reads CSAPPLDYPYEQYV. The CDR3 region has the DNA TGCAGTGCCCCTCCTCTGGACTATCCCTACGAGCAGTACGTC.

The chain couples TRBV7-9 to TRBJ2-7; D remains unclear. V was cut by 2 bases and J by 5 bases, with 7 bases left in between. The germline V gene encodes CDR1 SEHNR and CDR2 FQNEAQ (reference sequence). This CDR3 contains 12 residues. Here the CDR3 reads CASSLRQNEQYF. The CDR3, as DNA: TGTGCCAGCAGCTTACGGCAGAACGAGCAGTACTTC.

The genes are TRBV7-9 and TRBJ1-1; D call uncertain. The CDR3 length is 13 residues. The V end lost 3 bases, the J end lost 2 bases, and 7 bases lay between the germline ends. Per germline, CDR1 SEHNR and CDR2 FQNEAQ (reference sequence). Here the CDR3 reads CASSFEPNTEAFF. As DNA, the CDR3 is TGTGCCAGCAGCTTTGAGCCAAACACTGAAGCTTTCTTT. Supplemented by reference TRBV7-9 and TRBJ1-1, the full variable domain reads DTGVSQNPRHKITKRGQNVTFRCDPISEHNRLYWYRQTLGQGPEFLTYFQNEAQLEKSRLLSDRFSAERPKGSFSTLEIQRTEQGDSAMYLCASSFEPNTEAFFGQGTRLTVV.

There are a few counts of this clonotype. The junction differs from germline at one of its ends, possibly a read error. V and J are TRBV7-7 and TRBJ2-2, with unresolved D. CDR1 is SSHAT, CDR2 FNYEAQ, per germline (reference sequence). The CDR3 sequence is 14 residues long. The DNA of the CDR3 is TGTGCTAGCAGCTTACTGGAGAACACCGGGGAGCTGTTTTTT. Protein sequence: CASSLLENTGELFF.

V usage is TRBV10-3 and J usage is TRBJ1-5, with D unclear. The length of the CDR3 is 17 residues. Germline lookup yields CDR1 ENHRY and CDR2 SYGVKD. V gave up 5 bases and J gave up 0 bases, with 17 bases separating them. DNA for the CDR3: TGTGCCATCAGTCCCACCGGGGAGTTTTATAGCAATCAGCCCCAGCATTTT. This translates into CAISPTGEFYSNQPQHF.

This clonotype appeared a few times. The V and J genes are TRBV9 and TRBJ2-5, with TRBD1 identical over 8 bases. Germline V gene sequence: CDR1 SGDLS, CDR2 YYNGEE. The CDR3 extends over 15 amino acids. V gave up 4 bases and J gave up 2 bases; unmatched junction bases: 7. The CDR3 spells CASSPRDRWQETQYF. The DNA of the CDR3 is TGTGCCAGCAGCCCCAGGGACAGGTGGCAAGAGACCCAGTACTTC.

V and J are TRBV12-3 or TRBV12-4 and TRBJ1-5; D ambiguous. V was pared by 2 bases and J by 8 bases, with 7 bases between. This CDR3 is 12 amino acids long. CDR3 residues: CASSLPREPQHF. The CDR3 DNA reads as TGTGCCAGCAGTTTACCCCGTGAGCCCCAGCATTTT.

In this sample, this clonotype turned up many times. This chain joins TRBV12-3 or TRBV12-4 and TRBJ1-2; D remains ambiguous. V gave up 6 bases and J gave up 4 bases, with 6 bases separating them. The CDR3 runs to 11 residues. This CDR3 reads CASRAGYGYTF. The CDR3 DNA follows: TGTGCCAGCAGGGCCGGCTATGGCTACACCTTC.

This clonotype showed up many times. The rearrangement uses TRBV24-1 and TRBJ1-5; no reliable D call. Between the trimmed V and J ends, which lost 11 bases and 9 bases, there was a span of 19 bases. The CDR3 sequence is 13 residues long. The V gene's germline CDR1 is KGHDR and CDR2 SFDVKD. The CDR3 protein is CAINAVGRGPQHF. DNA of the CDR3: TGTGCCATCAACGCCGTTGGCCGGGGGCCCCAGCATTTT.

This clonotype was counted at least ten times. The chain has TRBV12-5 and TRBJ2-5; D gene uncertain. From germline, CDR1 is LGHNT and CDR2 FRNRAP. This CDR3 has 13 amino acids. The germline V and J ends were trimmed by 6 bases and 2 bases, with 10 bases remaining between them. CDR3 sequence (DNA): TGTGCTAGTGGCCCCCTGGGGCAAGAGACCCAGTACTTC. Amino acid sequence: CASGPLGQETQYF.

The chain has TRBV6-6 and TRBJ1-4; TRBD1 might be the D (6 bases). The CDR3 sequence is 13 residues long. CDR1 is MNHNY, CDR2 SVGAGI, per germline (reference sequence). With 5 bases removed from V and 8 bases from J, the gap between germline ends came to 12 bases. CDR3 coding DNA: TGTGCCAGCAGTCTACGGACAGCGGAAAAACTGTTTTTT. The encoded protein is CASSLRTAEKLFF.

The sample holds a few counts of this clonotype. CDR3 DNA: TGTGCCAGCACTCACTGGGGCGGATTAGAAGAGACCCAGTACTTC. Its translation is CASTHWGGLEETQYF. The J gene is TRBJ2-5, the V gene TRBV12-3 or TRBV12-4; possibly TRBD1 for D (5 bases). This CDR3 has 15 amino acids. Trimming took 7 bases from V and 3 from J, leaving 18 bases between them.

This clonotype has only a few counts. The chain employs TRBV4-3 and TRBJ2-7; perhaps TRBD2 as D (5 bases). The CDR3 has 16 residues. Trimming stripped 1 base from V and 3 bases from J, with 16 bases between. From germline, CDR1 is LGHNA and CDR2 YSLEER. The CDR3 nucleotides read TGCGCCAGCAGCCAAGCGGACTCGCCGAAGTTCTACGAGCAGTACTTC. Amino acid sequence: CASSQADSPKFYEQYF.

This clonotype was picked up a small number of times. The chain employs TRBV19 and TRBJ1-2; no clear D. The CDR3 consists of 15 residues. CDR1 is LNHDA, CDR2 SQIVND, per germline (reference sequence). V was pared by 3 bases and J by 2 bases, with 13 bases between. The CDR3, as DNA: TGTGCCAGTAGTATTGCGGAACGGAGGAACTATGGCTACACCTTC. Its protein product is CASSIAERRNYGYTF. Using reference TRBV19 and TRBJ1-2 for the parts outside the CDR3, the full variable domain is DGGITQSPKYLFRKEGQNVTLSCEQNLNHDAMYWYRQDPGQGLRLIYYSQIVNDFQKGDIAEGYSVSREKKESFPLTVTSAQKNPTAFYLCASSIAERRNYGYTFGSGTRLTVV.

The rearrangement links TRBV10-1 to TRBJ1-1, with D tentatively TRBD1 (5 bases). Germline-derived CDR1 and CDR2 are WNHNN and SYGVQD (reference sequence). The V end lost 0 bases, the J end lost 7 bases, and 9 bases lay between the germline ends. The CDR3 runs to 13 residues. The DNA of the CDR3 is TGCGCCAGCAGTGAGTCGGGGCAAATTGAAGCTTTCTTT. Amino acid sequence: CASSESGQIEAFF.

This clonotype has just a few counts. CDR3 DNA: TGCAGCGTGGACCCGGGAACGTCCTCTGGGGCCAACGTCCTGACTTTC. Translated: CSVDPGTSSGANVLTF. This rearrangement joins TRBV29-1 to TRBJ2-6, with D perhaps TRBD2 (5 bases). The V end lost 6 bases, the J end lost 0 bases, and 15 bases lay between the germline ends. The germline V gene has CDR1 SQVTM and CDR2 ANQGSEA. The CDR3 spans 16 residues.

This clonotype was observed many times. The chain combines TRBV29-1 with TRBJ1-1; D is ambiguous. Germline V gene sequence: CDR1 SQVTM, CDR2 ANQGSEA. Trimming removed 5 bases at V and 4 bases at J, with 5 bases between. The CDR3 is 10 residues long. The CDR3 here is CSVKRTEAFF. CDR3 sequence (DNA): TGCAGCGTTAAACGCACTGAAGCTTTCTTT.

At least ten counts were recorded for this clonotype. This chain links TRBV24-1 with TRBJ2-1, with D maybe TRBD1 (5 bases). Germline CDR1 is KGHDR and CDR2 is SFDVKD. Trimming removed 4 bases from V and 8 bases from J, with 11 bases in between. This CDR3 contains 13 residues. The CDR3 here is CATSDRESYEQFF. CDR3 DNA sequence: TGTGCCACCAGTGACAGGGAATCTTATGAGCAGTTCTTC.

CDR3 region: CASSPDTPGEQYF. Written as DNA, the CDR3 is TGTGCCAGCAGCCCCGATACCCCAGGCGAGCAGTACTTC. This chain joins TRBV7-9 and TRBJ2-7, with D unclear. CDR3 length: 13 residues. Trimming shortened V by 5 bases and J by 6 bases, and 14 bases separated the two germline ends. The germline gives CDR1 SEHNR, CDR2 FQNEAQ (reference sequence). Supplemented by reference TRBV7-9 and TRBJ2-7, the full variable domain reads DTGVSQNPRHKITKRGQNVTFRCDPISEHNRLYWYRQTLGQGPEFLTYFQNEAQLEKSRLLSDRFSAERPKGSFSTLEIQRTEQGDSAMYLCASSPDTPGEQYFGPGTRLTVT.

This clonotype occurred a few times. The gene calls are TRBV7-2 and TRBJ1-1; D is undetermined. CDR3 length equals 12 residues. Germline CDR1 is SGHTA and CDR2 is FQGNSA. Trimming shortened V by 1 base and J by 12 bases, and 12 bases separated the two germline ends. The CDR3 coding sequence is TGTGCCAGCAGCTTAGTCGGGCCTTTTTCTTTCTTT. It codes for CASSLVGPFSFF.

This clonotype showed up many times. This chain uses TRBV6-2 or TRBV6-3 with TRBJ2-7; D is tentatively TRBD1 or TRBD2 (5 bases each). Trimming took 6 bases from V and 3 from J, leaving 12 bases between them. Germline-derived CDR1 and CDR2 are MNHEY and SVGEGT. The CDR3 contains 13 residues. Written as DNA, the CDR3 is TGTGCCAGCAGCCGGGACGGCCTCTACGAGCAGTACGTC. Translating it yields CASSRDGLYEQYV.